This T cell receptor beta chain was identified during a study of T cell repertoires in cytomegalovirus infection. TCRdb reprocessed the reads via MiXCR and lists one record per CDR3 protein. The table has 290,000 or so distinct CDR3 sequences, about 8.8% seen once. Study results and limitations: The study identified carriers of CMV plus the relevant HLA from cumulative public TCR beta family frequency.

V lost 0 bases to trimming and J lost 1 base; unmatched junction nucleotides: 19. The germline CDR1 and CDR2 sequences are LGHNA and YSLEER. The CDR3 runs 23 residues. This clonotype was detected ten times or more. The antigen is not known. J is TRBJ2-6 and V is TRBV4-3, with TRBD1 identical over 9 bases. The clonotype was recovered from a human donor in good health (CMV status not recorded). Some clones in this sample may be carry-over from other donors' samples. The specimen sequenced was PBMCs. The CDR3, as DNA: TGCGCCAGCAGCCAAGATTGGTGGACAGGGGAGAGGTCGTTTGGATCTGGGGCCAACGTCCTGACTTTC. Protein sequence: CASSQDWWTGERSFGSGANVLTF.